One and the same sample provided the 27 T cell receptor beta chains below, sequenced in a study of naive and memory T cell subsets. An equimolar mix of two oligonucleotides served as the beta constant-region primer for TRBC1 and TRBC2. Nested alpha and beta constant-region primers with the SP2 primer drove four PCR rounds on ligated cDNA. TCRdb independently ran MiXCR on the UMI-ligation and nested PCR reads; one entry per CDR3 protein. The table shows 95,000 to 150,000 distinct CDR3 sequences, with roughly 36% occurring only once. Material: central memory CD4+ T cells from blood. The receptor set was obtained from a human donor in good health.

This chain uses TRBV14 with TRBJ1-3, with D maybe TRBD1 (5 bases). Trimming shortened V by 2 bases and J by 2 bases, and 10 bases separated the two germline ends. Germline CDR1 reads SGHDN; CDR2 reads FVKESK. The CDR3 spans 15 residues. Here the CDR3 reads CASSQNQGAGNTIYF. The CDR3 bases are TGTGCCAGCAGCCAAAACCAGGGAGCTGGAAACACCATATATTTT. Full variable domain (missing parts from reference TRBV14 and TRBJ1-3): EAGVTQFPSHSVIEKGQTVTLRCDPISGHDNLYWYRRVMGKEIKFLLHFVKESKQDESGMPNNRFLAERTGGTYSTLKVQPAELEDSGVYFCASSQNQGAGNTIYFGEGSWLTVV.

This clonotype has only a few counts. J is TRBJ2-6 and V is TRBV5-6; D unresolved. The CDR3 contains 16 residues. V lost 2 bases and J 0 bases, leaving 9 bases between the germline ends. Germline V CDR1 and CDR2: SGHDT, YYEEEE. The CDR3 coding sequence is TGTGCCAGCAGCTTAGGCATCTTCTCTGGGGCCAACGTCCTGACTTTC. Residues: CASSLGIFSGANVLTF.

A few counts support this clonotype. This CDR3 is CASSVRDNEQFF. The CDR3 DNA follows: TGTGCCAGCAGTGTTAGAGACAATGAGCAGTTCTTC. J is TRBJ2-1 and V is TRBV7-3, with D hard to call. CDR3 length: 12 residues. Germline V CDR1 and CDR2: SGHTA, FQGTGA. Deletions cut 6 bases from V and 5 bases from J, with 8 bases between.

The rearrangement joins TRBV2 to TRBJ2-1, with D uncertain. CDR1 is SNHLY, CDR2 FYNNEI, per germline. Trimming removed 0 bases from V and 3 bases from J, with 9 bases in between. The CDR3 extends over 15 amino acids. As DNA, the CDR3 is TGTGCCAGCAGTGAAGCCCGGAGAAACTACAATGAGCAGTTCTTC. It specifies CASSEARRNYNEQFF.

This clonotype has only a few counts. The J gene is TRBJ1-2, the V gene TRBV30; no clear D gene. This CDR3 region has 10 residues. In germline, CDR1 is GTSNPN, CDR2 SVGIG (reference sequence). Trimming removed 1 base from V and 4 bases from J, with 1 base in between. In DNA form, the CDR3 reads TGTGCCTGGAGTGGCTATGGCTACACCTTC. It translates to CAWSGYGYTF.

This clonotype has a handful of counts. V and J are TRBV7-2 and TRBJ2-5, with a weak D call TRBD1 (7 bases). Trimming cost V 5 bases and J 6 bases, with 19 bases left between them. CDR1 SGHTA and CDR2 FQGNSA come from the germline V gene. This CDR3 is 15 amino acids long. CDR3: CASSTPRQGGKTQYF. CDR3 bases: TGTGCCAGCAGCACCCCCCGACAGGGAGGAAAGACCCAGTACTTC. Filled out from reference TRBV7-2 and TRBJ2-5, the complete variable domain reads GAGVSQSPSNKVTEKGKDVELRCDPISGHTALYWYRQSLGQGLEFLIYFQGNSAPDKSGLPSDRFSAERTGGSVSTLTIQRTQQEDSAVYLCASSTPRQGGKTQYFGPGTRLLVL.

This clonotype was seen many times. The chain links TRBV19 to TRBJ1-6; D unresolved. Trimming left V 3 bases short and J 0 bases short, with 3 bases between. The CDR3 spans 14 residues. The germline V gene encodes CDR1 LNHDA and CDR2 SQIVND (reference sequence). CDR3 DNA: TGTGCCAGTAGTATGAGCTCCTATAATTCACCCCTCCACTTT. Translation gives CASSMSSYNSPLHF.

The sample holds a few counts of this clonotype. The chain carries TRBV4-1 and TRBJ1-5; D unresolved. Germline CDR1 is MGHRA and CDR2 is YSYEKL. V gave up 0 bases and J gave up 5 bases, with 17 bases separating them. CDR3 length: 17 amino acids. DNA of the CDR3: TGCGCCAGCAGCCAAGATTTCGCCGGGATGCTTGATCAGCCCCAGCATTTT. It is translated as CASSQDFAGMLDQPQHF.

V and J are TRBV28 and TRBJ2-5, with D possibly called TRBD1 or TRBD2 (6 bases each). CDR1 MDHEN and CDR2 SYDVKM come from the germline V gene. This CDR3 is 17 amino acids long. V lost 6 bases to trimming and J lost 2 bases, with 22 bases between them. The CDR3 bases are TGTGCCAGCAGGATCAGGGGCCGGAGAGGGGGGCAAGAGACCCAGTACTTC. Amino acids: CASRIRGRRGGQETQYF.

The chain has TRBV2 and TRBJ1-2; D call uncertain. The germline gives CDR1 SNHLY, CDR2 FYNNEI. This CDR3 has 13 amino acids. The V end was cut by 3 bases, the J end by 0 bases, with 5 bases between. In nucleotides, the CDR3 is TGTGCCAGCAGTGACGGGACTAACTATGGCTACACCTTC. Protein: CASSDGTNYGYTF.

This chain links TRBV25-1 with TRBJ2-2; D ambiguous. The CDR3 has 14 residues. The germline gives CDR1 MGHDK, CDR2 SYGVNS. V lost 6 bases, J lost 0 bases, and 8 bases lay in between. The CDR3 here is CASSVNANTGELFF. The CDR3 DNA reads TGTGCCAGCAGCGTAAACGCGAACACCGGGGAGCTGTTTTTT.

V and J are TRBV12-3 or TRBV12-4 and TRBJ1-1; D perhaps matches TRBD1 (6 bases). CDR3 size: 13 residues. Trimming removed 5 bases at V and 3 bases at J, with 10 bases between. The CDR3 DNA follows: TGTGCCAGCAGTCAGGGGAGGGACACTGAAGCTTTCTTT. It encodes CASSQGRDTEAFF.

The chain uses TRBV28 and TRBJ2-4; D is possibly TRBD1 (6 bases). This CDR3 is 12 amino acids long. Germline V gene sequence: CDR1 MDHEN, CDR2 SYDVKM. V lost 2 bases and J 8 bases, leaving 7 bases between the germline ends. The CDR3 here is CASSLHRDIQYF. The CDR3 DNA sequence: TGTGCCAGCAGTTTACACAGGGACATTCAGTACTTC.

This clonotype was recorded many times. The chain recombines TRBV3-1 with TRBJ2-3; tentatively, D is TRBD1 or TRBD2 (5 bases each). The CDR3 is made up of 13 amino acids. Trimming removed 1 base from V and 10 bases from J, with 12 bases in between. Germline-derived CDR1 and CDR2 are LGHDT and YNNKEL (reference sequence). CDR3 loop: CASSQAPGTSQYF. For the CDR3, the DNA is TGTGCCAGCAGCCAAGCCCCCGGGACGTCGCAGTATTTT.

The chain has TRBV3-1 and TRBJ2-1; D unclear. CDR1 is LGHDT, CDR2 YNNKEL, per germline (reference sequence). V shed 0 bases and J shed 1 base, with 13 bases lying between them. The CDR3 contains 17 residues. The CDR3 spells CASSQDLGFTSYNEQFF. DNA for the CDR3: TGTGCCAGCAGCCAAGATCTTGGGTTTACGTCCTACAATGAGCAGTTCTTC.

This clonotype was seen only a few times. This chain uses TRBV7-8 with TRBJ2-5; 7 bases map to TRBD1. The length of the CDR3 is 15 residues. CDR1 is SGHVS and CDR2 is FQNEAQ in the germline V gene. The trim removed 3 bases at V and 2 bases at J, leaving 6 bases unmatched. The CDR3 region is CASSLETGFQETQYF. The CDR3, as DNA: TGTGCCAGCAGCTTGGAGACAGGGTTTCAAGAGACCCAGTACTTC.

This clonotype was seen only a few times. The chain has TRBV28 and TRBJ2-3; D may be TRBD2 (7 bases). The CDR3 loop spans 14 amino acids. The germline V gene has CDR1 MDHEN and CDR2 SYDVKM. Trimming cost V 3 bases and J 5 bases, with 12 bases left between them. In DNA, the CDR3 is TGTGCCAGCAGTTTTGGGGGGGCAAGAGATACGCAGTATTTT. This encodes CASSFGGARDTQYF.

This rearrangement joins TRBV4-3 to TRBJ2-5, with unresolved D. Trimming stripped 0 bases from V and 5 bases from J, with 13 bases between. Germline assignment: CDR1 LGHNA and CDR2 YSLEER. The CDR3 has 15 residues. The CDR3 protein is CASSQDFGSWETQYF. CDR3 in DNA: TGCGCCAGCAGCCAAGATTTCGGGTCTTGGGAGACCCAGTACTTC.

This clonotype was seen a few times. The chain joins TRBV27 to TRBJ2-3; TRBD1 agrees at 8 bases. V dropped 0 bases and J dropped 6; count of bases not matched to a gene: 14. Per germline, CDR1 MNHEY and CDR2 SMNVEV (reference sequence). CDR3 length: 18 residues. Here the CDR3 reads CASSLSRRLRTGMDTQYF. The DNA of the CDR3 is TGTGCCAGCAGTTTATCGAGGCGTTTGAGGACAGGGATGGATACGCAGTATTTT.

This clonotype has ten or more counts. The J gene is TRBJ1-6, the V gene TRBV11-2; possible D gene TRBD1, 6 bases. The germline V and J ends were trimmed by 4 bases and 7 bases, with 14 bases remaining between them. The CDR3 length is 15 residues. Germline CDR1 and CDR2: SGHAT and FQNNGV. The CDR3 spells CASSSLQGRNSPLHF. The CDR3, as DNA: TGTGCCAGCAGCTCCCTACAGGGCAGGAATTCACCCCTCCACTTT.

This clonotype was counted a few times. This chain joins TRBV20-1 and TRBJ2-7; possibly TRBD1 or TRBD2 for D (5 bases each). Germline values: CDR1 DFQATT, CDR2 SNEGSKA (reference sequence). The V and J ends lost 0 bases and 3 bases respectively, with 18 bases between them. The length of the CDR3 is 16 residues. Here the CDR3 reads CSAREGSGPSVYEQYF. The CDR3 coding sequence is TGCAGTGCTAGAGAAGGGTCGGGGCCATCCGTCTACGAGCAGTACTTC.

The CDR3 loop reads CASSPGQGSWNTEAFF. The CDR3 DNA sequence: TGTGCCAGCAGTCCGGGACAGGGGAGTTGGAACACTGAAGCTTTCTTT. The chain recombines TRBV6-2 or TRBV6-3 with TRBJ1-1; 10 bases are shared with TRBD1. Germline CDR1 is MNHEY and CDR2 is SVGEGT. The CDR3 sequence is 16 residues long. The J segment lost 1 base and the V segment lost 5 bases, leaving 7 bases of the junction unmatched.

This CDR3 is CASSKDRGGNTIYF. The CDR3 DNA reads as TGCGCCAGCAGCAAGGACAGGGGCGGAAACACCATATATTTT. V usage is TRBV5-1 and J usage is TRBJ1-3; TRBD1 agrees at 9 bases. The V gene's germline CDR1 is SGHRS and CDR2 YFSETQ. V lost 4 bases, J lost 4 bases, and 3 bases stayed unmatched. This CDR3 comprises 14 residues.

The genes are TRBV7-9 and TRBJ2-3; a weak D match, TRBD2 (5 bases). Trimming left V 5 bases short and J 4 bases short, with 19 bases between. Germline V gene sequence: CDR1 SEHNR, CDR2 FQNEAQ (reference sequence). The CDR3 is made up of 16 amino acids. This CDR3 reads CASSPSSRGGADTQYF. The CDR3 bases are TGTGCCAGCAGCCCGAGTAGTCGGGGTGGGGCAGATACGCAGTATTTT. Together with reference TRBV7-9 and TRBJ2-3, the CDR3 gives the full variable domain: DTGVSQNPRHKITKRGQNVTFRCDPISEHNRLYWYRQTLGQGPEFLTYFQNEAQLEKSRLLSDRFSAERPKGSFSTLEIQRTEQGDSAMYLCASSPSSRGGADTQYFGPGTRLTVL.

This rearrangement joins TRBV29-1 to TRBJ2-1; D gene uncertain. Germline V gives CDR1 SQVTM, CDR2 ANQGSEA. Trimming shortened V by 7 bases and J by 8 bases, and 9 bases separated the two germline ends. CDR3 size: 10 residues. The CDR3 sequence is CSAQYDEQFF. DNA for the CDR3: TGCAGCGCCCAGTACGATGAGCAGTTCTTC.

This clonotype occurred a few times. The chain employs TRBV6-5 and TRBJ2-5; TRBD1 is a possible D gene (6 bases). Germline CDR1 and CDR2: MNHEY and SVGAGI. The V and J ends lost 6 bases and 0 bases respectively, with 17 bases between them. This CDR3 has 16 amino acids. The chain's CDR3 is CASSRGQIPYQETQYF. In nucleotides, the CDR3 is TGTGCCAGCAGCCGCGGACAGATTCCGTACCAAGAGACCCAGTACTTC.

There are a few counts of this clonotype. V usage is TRBV10-2 and J usage is TRBJ2-2; a weak D match, TRBD2 (6 bases). The CDR3 is 18 residues long. CDR1 is WSHSY, CDR2 SAAADI, per germline. Between the trimmed V and J ends, which lost 0 bases and 0 bases, there was a span of 14 bases. DNA of the CDR3: TGCGCCAGCAGTGAGTCGCCGTGGGGGAGGTCGAACACCGGGGAGCTGTTTTTT. The encoded protein is CASSESPWGRSNTGELFF.